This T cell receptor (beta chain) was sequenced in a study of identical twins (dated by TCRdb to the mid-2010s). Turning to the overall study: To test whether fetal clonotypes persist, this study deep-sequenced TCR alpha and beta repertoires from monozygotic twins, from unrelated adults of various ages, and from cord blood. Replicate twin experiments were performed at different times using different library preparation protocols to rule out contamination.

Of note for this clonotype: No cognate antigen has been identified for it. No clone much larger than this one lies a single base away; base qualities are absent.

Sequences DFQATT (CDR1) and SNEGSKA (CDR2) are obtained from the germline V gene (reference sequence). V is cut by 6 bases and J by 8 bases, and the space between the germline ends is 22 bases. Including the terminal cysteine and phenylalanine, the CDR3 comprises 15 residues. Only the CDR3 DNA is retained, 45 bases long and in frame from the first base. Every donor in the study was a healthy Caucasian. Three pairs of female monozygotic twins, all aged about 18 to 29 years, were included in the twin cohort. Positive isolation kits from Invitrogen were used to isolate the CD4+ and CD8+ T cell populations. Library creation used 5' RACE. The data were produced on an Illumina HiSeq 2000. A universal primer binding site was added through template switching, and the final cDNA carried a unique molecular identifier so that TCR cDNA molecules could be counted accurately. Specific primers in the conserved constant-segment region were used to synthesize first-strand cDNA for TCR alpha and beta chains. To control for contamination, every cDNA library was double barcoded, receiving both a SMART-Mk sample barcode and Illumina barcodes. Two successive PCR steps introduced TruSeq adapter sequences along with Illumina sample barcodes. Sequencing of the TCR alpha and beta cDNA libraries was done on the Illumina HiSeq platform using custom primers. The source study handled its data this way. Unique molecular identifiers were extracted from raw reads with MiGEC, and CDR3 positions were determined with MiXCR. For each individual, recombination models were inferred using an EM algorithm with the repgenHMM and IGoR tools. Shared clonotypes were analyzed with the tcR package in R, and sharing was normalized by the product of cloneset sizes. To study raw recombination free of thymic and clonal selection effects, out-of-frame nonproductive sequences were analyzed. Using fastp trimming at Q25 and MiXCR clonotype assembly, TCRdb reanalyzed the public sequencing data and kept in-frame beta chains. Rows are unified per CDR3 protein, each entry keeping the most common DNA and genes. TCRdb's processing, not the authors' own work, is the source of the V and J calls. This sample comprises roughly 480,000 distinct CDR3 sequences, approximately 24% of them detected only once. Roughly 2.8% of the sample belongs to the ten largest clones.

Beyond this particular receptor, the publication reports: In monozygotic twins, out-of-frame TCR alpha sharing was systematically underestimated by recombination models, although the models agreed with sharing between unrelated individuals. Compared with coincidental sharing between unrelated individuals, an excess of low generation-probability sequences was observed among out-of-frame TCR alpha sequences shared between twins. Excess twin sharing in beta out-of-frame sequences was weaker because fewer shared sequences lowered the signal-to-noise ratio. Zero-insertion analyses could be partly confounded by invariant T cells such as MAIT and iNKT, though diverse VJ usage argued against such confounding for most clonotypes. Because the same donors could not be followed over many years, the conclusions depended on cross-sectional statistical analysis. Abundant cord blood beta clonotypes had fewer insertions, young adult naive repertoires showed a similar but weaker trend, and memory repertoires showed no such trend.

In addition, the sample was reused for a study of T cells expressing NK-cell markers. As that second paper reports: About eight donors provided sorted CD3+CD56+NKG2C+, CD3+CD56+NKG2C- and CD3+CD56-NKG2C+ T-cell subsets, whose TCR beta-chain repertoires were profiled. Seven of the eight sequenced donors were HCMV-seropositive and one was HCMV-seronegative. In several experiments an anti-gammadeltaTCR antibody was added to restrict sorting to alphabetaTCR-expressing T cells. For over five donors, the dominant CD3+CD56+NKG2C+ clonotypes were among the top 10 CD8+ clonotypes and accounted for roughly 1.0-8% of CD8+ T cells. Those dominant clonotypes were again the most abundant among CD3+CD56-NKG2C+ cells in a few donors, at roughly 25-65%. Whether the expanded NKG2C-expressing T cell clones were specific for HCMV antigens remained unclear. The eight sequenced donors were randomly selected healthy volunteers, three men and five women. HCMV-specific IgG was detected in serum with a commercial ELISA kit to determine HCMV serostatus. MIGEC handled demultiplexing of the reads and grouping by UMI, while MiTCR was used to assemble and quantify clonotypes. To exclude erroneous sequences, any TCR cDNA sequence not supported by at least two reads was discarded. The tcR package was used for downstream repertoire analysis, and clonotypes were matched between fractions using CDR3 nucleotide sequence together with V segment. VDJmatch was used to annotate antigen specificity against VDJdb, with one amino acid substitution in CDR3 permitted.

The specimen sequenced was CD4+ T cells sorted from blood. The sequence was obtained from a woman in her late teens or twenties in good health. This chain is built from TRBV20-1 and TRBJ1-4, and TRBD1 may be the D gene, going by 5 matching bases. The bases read TGCAGTGCGAGGAATTTGGGGGGTATGGTGGAAAAACTGTTTTTT. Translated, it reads CSARNLGGMVEKLFF.